This T cell receptor (beta chain) appears in the sequencing data of a study of blood T cells in healthy people across ages (dated by TCRdb to between 2014 and 2017). With respect to the entire study: In model experiments, template switching captured roughly one uniquely barcoded TCR beta cDNA molecule for every two T cells. The study measured age-related changes in TCR beta repertoire diversity using deep sequencing normalized with unique cDNA molecular identifiers. Four age groups were formed from the donors: young (average 16 years), middle-aged (approximately 39), aged (approximately 60) and long-lived (less than 85). To avoid experimental bias, donors of different ages were randomly spread across the sequencing lanes. The study analyzed two additional independent replicas of 1 million unique cDNA reads from the same blood draw for two donors, one aged 18 to 30 and one aged 80 or older.

Library construction relied on 5' RACE. The sequencing machine was an Illumina HiSeq 2500. A second PCR of roughly 7 to 12 cycles was run with a J-beta primer mix and a sample-barcoded 5' primer. A template-switch 5' adaptor carrying 12 random nucleotides introduced a unique molecular identifier onto each TCR beta cDNA molecule. Each sample yielded at least 3 million CDR3-containing paired-end reads. First-strand cDNA was synthesized from all RNA with the Mint cDNA synthesis kit, primed by a TRBC-specific oligonucleotide. All cDNA was treated with uracil-DNA glycosylase and then went through a first 18-cycle PCR with the universal primers M1SS and BC2_uni_R. The paper's data handling went like this. For normalization, 1 million high-quality reads, each with a distinct molecular identifier, were randomly selected from each sample. Reads with shared molecular identifiers were discarded instead of being binned into consensus sequences. MiTCR, with a Q25 quality threshold and the strictest error-elimination algorithm, was used for CDR3 identification, clonotype clustering and error correction. A nonparametric unseen species model using Euler transformation provided a lower-bound estimate of total TCR beta diversity. TCRdb reanalyzed the raw reads on its own, using fastp at Q25 for trimming and MiXCR for clone calling, and kept in-frame beta chains. Rows matching on CDR3 protein sequence are summarized as one entry with the most common DNA and genes. The V and J calls reflect TCRdb's pipeline rather than the authors' work. Recorded for this sample are about 1.4 million distinct CDR3 sequences; almost 60% of them occurred a single time. Of the sample, over 6.5% is held by the ten largest clones.

The research as a whole found: A strong correlation was found between observed TCR beta diversity and the percentage of naive T cells measured by flow cytometry. Donor CMV infection status was unknown, potentially confounding age-related changes in expanded clonotypes. Compared with the aged group, more naive CD4+ T cells, fewer expanded clones and increased TCR diversity were shown by the long-lived group, suggesting age selection. Observed TCR beta diversity per million T cells fell roughly linearly with age, and a significant reduction was already apparent by age about 43. Total diversity estimates from one million sequenced T cells were considered lower bounds and underestimates. Since profiling was done on bulk unsorted PBMCs, naive and antigen-experienced compartments could not be conclusively compared.

From its cysteine to its phenylalanine, the CDR3 spans 16 amino acids. Of the read, only the CDR3 DNA is kept; its 48 bases are in frame from base 1. CDR1 and CDR2 are drawn from the germline V gene: LGHNA, YNFKEQ. The germline ends are 13 bases apart after V is trimmed by 1 base and J by 0 bases. The donors were about 40 Caucasian individuals from Russia, aged about 6 to 95 years, who were systemically healthy. Ten milliliters of peripheral blood were drawn from each donor into EDTA-treated Vacutainer tubes. PBMCs were isolated by Ficoll-Paque density-gradient centrifugation, with at least 6 million obtained per sample. Total RNA, at least 5 micrograms per sample, was extracted from PBMCs with Trizol reagent. For every donor, an aliquot of PBMCs went through flow cytometry to measure the percentages of naive CD45RAhigh/CD27high T cells. To note about this clonotype: Its antigen is unknown. It has no much larger one-base neighbor in the sample; base qualities were not kept.

Specimen: blood. The receptor chain draws on TRBV4-2 and TRBJ2-7, and TRBD2 may be the D gene, going by 5 matching bases. The clonotype comes from a man between 18 and 35 years old in good health. The sequence in DNA is TGTGCCAGCAGCCAAGCCCCAGCGGCTACCTCCTACGAGCAGTACTTC. It is translated as CASSQAPAATSYEQYF.